Each of the 2 T cell receptor beta chains below was sequenced from the same sample in a study of neurological immune-mediated disorders. Time point specified: technical triplicate 1. Each CDR3 protein gets one entry after TCRdb re-called the 5' RACE reads with MiXCR. This sample has 25,000 or so distinct CDR3 sequences, with less than 15% found just once. Input material: CD4+ T cells from blood. The receptors originated from a female donor with HTLV-1-associated myelopathy (HAM/TSP).

This clonotype was counted at least ten times. The gene calls are TRBV7-2 and TRBJ2-1, with TRBD2 identical over 11 bases. From germline, CDR1 is SGHTA and CDR2 FQGNSA. The CDR3 length is 14 residues. The V segment lost 3 bases and the J segment 6 bases; nucleotides outside the gene matches: 1. CDR3 loop: CASSFTSGGNEQFF. Written as DNA, the CDR3 is TGTGCCAGCAGCTTTACTAGCGGGGGCAATGAGCAGTTCTTC. Looking up the rest from reference TRBV7-2 and TRBJ2-1 gives the full variable domain: GAGVSQSPSNKVTEKGKDVELRCDPISGHTALYWYRQSLGQGLEFLIYFQGNSAPDKSGLPSDRFSAERTGGSVSTLTIQRTQQEDSAVYLCASSFTSGGNEQFFGPGTRLTVL.

J is TRBJ1-5 and V is TRBV29-1; D call uncertain. There are 14 residues in the CDR3. The germline V gene encodes CDR1 SQVTM and CDR2 ANQGSEA. Written as DNA, the CDR3 is TGCAGAGTTCTACCGGGTCATAGCAATCAGCCCCAGCATTTT. Translation gives CRVLPGHSNQPQHF.